Shown below are 8 T cell receptor beta chains from a single sample sequenced in a study of cytomegalovirus exposure and HLA in healthy donors. Clones were sequenced by immunoSEQ multiplex PCR, and TCRdb holds only the in-frame ones, with some missing. The top ten hold 1% to 1.5% of the sample, which has approximately 120,000 clones, about 93% seen once. The sequenced sample was PBMCs. Source of these receptors: a woman aged 18 to 35 in good health and CMV-seronegative.

This chain connects TRBV30 to TRBJ2-2; D gene uncertain. Germline V gene lookup returns CDR1 GTSNPN and CDR2 SVGIG (reference sequence). Trimming pared 2 bases from V and 1 base from J, leaving 11 bases between. This CDR3 spans 15 amino acids. The CDR3, as DNA: TGTGCCTGGAGTCCAAGACCGGGGAACACCGGGGAGCTGTTTTTT. Residues: CAWSPRPGNTGELFF.

The chain carries TRBV19 and TRBJ1-1, with no clear D. There are 13 residues in the CDR3. From germline, CDR1 is LNHDA and CDR2 SQIVND (reference sequence). V dropped 9 bases and J dropped 4 bases, with 15 bases sitting between them. The CDR3 protein is CASTRPTLTEAFF. In DNA, the CDR3 is TGTGCCAGCACCAGACCGACACTCACTGAAGCTTTCTTT.

V gene TRBV19 combines with J gene TRBJ1-5; 10 bases map to TRBD1. Trimming at V came to 4 bases and at J to 1 base, leaving 7 bases not matched to a gene. The CDR3 is 17 amino acids. Germline values: CDR1 LNHDA, CDR2 SQIVND (reference sequence). CDR3 DNA sequence: TGTGCCAGTAGTAGACAGGGGGCGCGATCGAGCAATCAGCCCCAGCATTTT. It yields the protein CASSRQGARSSNQPQHF.

The chain carries TRBV7-9 and TRBJ2-5; TRBD1 aligns across 9 bases. CDR1 is SEHNR, CDR2 FQNEAQ, per germline (reference sequence). The CDR3 sequence is 13 residues long. V lost 5 bases and J lost 5; bases outside the gene matches: 3. CDR3 in DNA: TGTGCCAGCAGCCAGACAGGGGGGGAGACCCAGTACTTC. It is translated as CASSQTGGETQYF.

The J gene is TRBJ1-2, the V gene TRBV2; possibly TRBD1 for D (5 bases). Trimming removed 6 bases at V and 0 bases at J, with 14 bases between. Germline-derived CDR1 and CDR2 are SNHLY and FYNNEI. CDR3 length: 15 residues. CDR3 DNA sequence: TGTGCCAGCAGGACCGGGGGGATAACTAACTATGGCTACACCTTC. The encoded protein is CASRTGGITNYGYTF.

This CDR3 is CASSEGQGRYGYTF. CDR3 in DNA: TGTGCCAGCAGTGAGGGACAGGGGCGCTATGGCTACACCTTC. This rearrangement joins TRBV27 to TRBJ1-2; 10 bases match TRBD1. Germline assignment: CDR1 MNHEY and CDR2 SMNVEV (reference sequence). V was clipped by 5 bases and J by 4 bases; unmatched bases: 4. The CDR3 contains 14 residues.

V usage is TRBV23-1 and J usage is TRBJ2-4; weak D call: TRBD2 (6 bases). TRBV23-1 carries the ORF label, with uncertain function. V gave up 8 bases and J gave up 0 bases, with 20 bases separating them. This CDR3 is 17 amino acids long. The CDR3 region is CASSGTSEYLAKNIQYF. CDR3 coding DNA: TGCGCCAGCTCGGGGACTTCCGAATACTTAGCCAAAAACATTCAGTACTTC.

This clone has a single count. This chain joins TRBV6-5 and TRBJ2-2, with 8 bases identical to TRBD2. Germline V gives CDR1 MNHEY, CDR2 SVGAGI. The CDR3 contains 15 residues. The ends lost 3 bases at V and 6 bases at J; junction bases unmatched: 6. The CDR3 DNA reads as TGTGCCAGCAGTTATTTAGCGGGGCTATCCGGGGAGCTGTTTTTT. Protein product: CASSYLAGLSGELFF.